Listed here are 7 T cell receptor beta chains from one sample, sequenced in a study of blood T cell repertoires in COVID-19 (dated by TCRdb to the early 2020s). Library preparation used the immunoSEQ multiplex PCR assay. TCRdb stores this immuneACCESS table with in-frame sequences only. Part of the clones is absent; in the studies checked, under half of the shortfall reflects unresolved V genes, and no reason is known for the rest. The sample table contains some 210,000 clones; only one count was recorded for around 84% of them. Around 20% of the sample goes to the ten largest clones. Sequenced sample: peripheral blood. These TCRs come from a human donor in a cohort sampled during active COVID-19.

V is TRBV6-5 and J is TRBJ1-2, with D possibly matching TRBD1 (5 bases). The germline gives CDR1 MNHEY, CDR2 SVGAGI. The CDR3 sequence is 12 residues long. With 5 bases removed from V and 7 bases from J, the gap between germline ends came to 11 bases. This CDR3 reads CASSTQGGGYTF. CDR3 nucleotide sequence: TGTGCCAGCAGTACCCAGGGCGGTGGCTACACCTTC.

The chain links TRBV5-1 to TRBJ2-7, with 10 bases fitting TRBD1. The junction had 2 bases not matched to a gene; V was cut back by 4 bases and J by 1 base. The CDR3 totals 14 residues. Germline values: CDR1 SGHRS, CDR2 YFSETQ. The CDR3 reads CASSRDRGSYEQYV. The CDR3 DNA reads TGCGCCAGCAGCCGGGACAGGGGATCCTACGAGCAGTACGTC.

This sequence joins TRBV6-5 and TRBJ1-1; D may be TRBD1 (6 bases). CDR1 is MNHEY, CDR2 SVGAGI, per germline. Trimming shortened V by 6 bases and J by 6 bases, and 17 bases separated the two germline ends. The CDR3 has 14 residues. CDR3 sequence (DNA): TGTGCCAGCAGCAGAGACCGGGACATCTCTGAAGCTTTCTTT. It translates to CASSRDRDISEAFF.

The rearrangement links TRBV3-1 (or the pseudogene TRBV3-2) to TRBJ2-7; the match to TRBD1 covers 10 bases. This CDR3 is 16 amino acids long. Germline V gene sequence: CDR1 LGHDT, CDR2 YNNKEL (reference sequence). Germline trimming cut 2 bases from V and 8 bases from J; bases unmatched to any gene: 12. CDR3 sequence reads: CASSQLGGTGEIKQYF. The CDR3 DNA reads TGTGCCAGCAGCCAACTTGGCGGGACAGGGGAGATCAAGCAGTACTTC.

This clone was picked up a small number of times. Other DNA sequences in the same sample also yield this CDR3. The rearrangement uses TRBV5-1 and TRBJ1-2; no firm D call. This CDR3 has 12 residues. CDR1 and CDR2 (germline): SGHRS, YFSETQ. V lost 0 bases to trimming and J lost 4 bases, with 4 bases between them. The DNA of the CDR3 is TGCGCCAGCAGCTTGGCCGGCTATGGCTACACCTTC. The encoded protein is CASSLAGYGYTF.

This clone was observed a few times. V and J are TRBV6-6 and TRBJ2-7; 8 bases are a match to TRBD1. After removal of 2 bases from V and 0 bases from J, the junction contained 3 bases not matched to a gene. The CDR3 contains 15 residues. CDR1 is MNHNY, CDR2 SVGAGI, per germline (reference sequence). The CDR3 coding sequence is TGTGCCAGCAGTTACACAGGGGGTCGCTCCTACGAGCAGTACGTC. Translation: CASSYTGGRSYEQYV.

The chain is built from TRBV6-5 and TRBJ1-1; no clear D. Trimming left V 6 bases short and J 2 bases short, with 10 bases between. The CDR3 has 13 residues. CDR1 MNHEY and CDR2 SVGAGI come from the germline V gene. The CDR3, as DNA: TGTGCCAGCAGGATGGGCTTTAACACTGAAGCTTTCTTT. Encoded protein: CASRMGFNTEAFF.